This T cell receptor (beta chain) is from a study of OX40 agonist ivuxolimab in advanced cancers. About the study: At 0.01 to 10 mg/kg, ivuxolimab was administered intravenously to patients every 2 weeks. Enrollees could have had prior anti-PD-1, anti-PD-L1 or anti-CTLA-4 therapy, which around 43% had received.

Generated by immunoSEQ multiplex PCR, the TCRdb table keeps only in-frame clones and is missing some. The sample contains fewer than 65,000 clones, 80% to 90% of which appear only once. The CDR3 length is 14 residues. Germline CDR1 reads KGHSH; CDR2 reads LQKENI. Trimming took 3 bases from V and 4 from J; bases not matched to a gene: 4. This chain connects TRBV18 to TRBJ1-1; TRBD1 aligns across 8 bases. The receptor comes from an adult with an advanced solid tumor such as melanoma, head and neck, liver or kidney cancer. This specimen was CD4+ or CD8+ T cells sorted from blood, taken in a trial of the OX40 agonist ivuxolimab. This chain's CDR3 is CASSPQGASTEAFF. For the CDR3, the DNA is TGTGCCAGCTCACCGCAGGGGGCAAGCACTGAAGCTTTCTTT. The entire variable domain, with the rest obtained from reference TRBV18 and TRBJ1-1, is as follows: NAGVMQNPRHLVRRRGQEARLRCSPMKGHSHVYWYRQLPEEGLKFMVYLQKENIIDESGMPKERFSAEFPKEGPSILRIQQVVRGDSAAYFCASSPQGASTEAFFGQGTRLTVV.